The T cell receptor beta chain described here comes from a study of OX40 agonist ivuxolimab in advanced cancers. Study-wide background: Ivuxolimab, an agonistic anti-OX40 (CD134) antibody, was given to patients. Participants averaged approximately 65 years of age (range roughly 20 to 90) and were 75% to 90% male.

Profiling relied on immunoSEQ multiplex PCR, and the TCRdb table lists in-frame clones only, not all of them. The sample has tens of thousands of clones; approximately 81% are singletons. This clone was picked up a small number of times. The sample in question was CD4+ or CD8+ T cells sorted from blood, obtained in a trial of the OX40 agonist ivuxolimab. The origin of this receptor is an adult with an advanced solid tumor such as melanoma, head and neck, liver or kidney cancer.

The CDR3 bases are TGTGCCAGTTCAGCAGGGGCTTCCAATGAAAAACTGTTTTTT. It codes for CASSAGASNEKLFF. The chain recombines TRBV19 with TRBJ1-4, with D possibly being TRBD1 (6 bases). Germline V lookup: CDR1 LNHDA, CDR2 SQIVND (reference sequence). The length of the CDR3 is 14 residues. Trimming took 8 bases from V and 5 from J, leaving 15 bases between them.